The 8 T cell receptor beta chains below were found in one sample sequenced in a study of cytomegalovirus exposure and HLA in healthy donors. Both 60 Vbeta primers and 13 Jbeta primers went into the PCR. The protocol was immunoSEQ multiplex PCR, while the TCRdb copy is restricted to in-frame clones and leaves out a portion. This table has around 160,000 clones, about 76% appearing once. The sequenced material came from PBMCs. The receptors here all came from a male donor in good health and CMV-seropositive.

The chain recombines TRBV7-2 with TRBJ1-3; D ambiguous. The CDR3 sequence is 17 residues long. From germline, CDR1 is SGHTA and CDR2 FQGNSA. V shed 5 bases and J shed 5 bases, with 22 bases lying between them. CDR3 bases: TGTGCCAGCAGCCTACCGACCCGGGAGGGTGAGAGAAACACCATATATTTT. Encoded protein: CASSLPTREGERNTIYF.

The chain recombines TRBV29-1 with TRBJ1-1, with D perhaps TRBD1 (6 bases). Germline-derived CDR1 and CDR2 are SQVTM and ANQGSEA. Trimming took 6 bases from V and 1 from J, leaving 12 bases between them. The CDR3 loop spans 13 amino acids. CDR3: CSVTDRRNTEAFF. CDR3 in DNA: TGCAGCGTCACGGACAGAAGGAACACTGAAGCTTTCTTT.

CDR3 sequence (DNA): TGTGCCACCAGCAGAGGGGAGGACTGGAATGAAAAACTGTTTTTT. This encodes CATSRGEDWNEKLFF. The V gene is TRBV15, the J gene TRBJ1-4; D is undetermined. The V and J ends lost 1 base and 5 bases respectively, with 11 bases between them. Germline assignment: CDR1 LNHNV and CDR2 YYDKDF (reference sequence). The CDR3 has 15 amino acids.

The table lists this clone with a count of one. The chain's CDR3 is CASSGLSGGRNNEQFF. DNA for the CDR3: TGTGCCAGCAGCGGACTTAGCGGGGGGCGAAACAATGAGCAGTTCTTC. The chain carries TRBV7-6 and TRBJ2-1, with 10 bases that match TRBD2. This CDR3 has 16 residues. Germline V CDR1 and CDR2: SGHVS, FNYEAQ. V was clipped by 5 bases and J by 5 bases; unmatched bases: 9.

V is TRBV27 and J is TRBJ2-1; no clear D. The CDR3 covers 14 residues. Trimming removed 3 bases at V and 4 bases at J, with 10 bases between. Germline CDR1 MNHEY, CDR2 SMNVEV (reference sequence). The CDR3 nucleotides are TGTGCCAGCAGTTTCCTAGACCTTTACAATGAGCAGTTCTTC. This translates into CASSFLDLYNEQFF.

This chain connects TRBV30 to TRBJ2-5; tentatively, D is TRBD1 (5 bases). The V gene lost 0 bases and the J gene lost 5 bases, with 16 bases spanning the gap. CDR3 size: 15 residues. The germline CDR1 and CDR2 sequences are GTSNPN and SVGIG (reference sequence). The CDR3 is CAWSVGAGLQETQYF. The CDR3 nucleotides read TGTGCCTGGAGTGTAGGTGCAGGGCTTCAGGAGACCCAGTACTTC.

The chain has TRBV14 and TRBJ1-1; TRBD1 matches at 7 bases. With V trimmed by 4 bases and J by 1 base, 6 bases remained unmatched. CDR3 size: 15 residues. Germline V gene sequence: CDR1 SGHDN, CDR2 FVKESK. CDR3 protein: CASSPWTGWNTEAFF. As DNA, the CDR3 is TGTGCCAGCAGCCCCTGGACAGGTTGGAACACTGAAGCTTTCTTT.

V gene TRBV27 combines with J gene TRBJ2-7, with TRBD1 as a possible D gene (6 bases). V was trimmed by 2 bases and J by 2 bases, leaving 7 bases between them. Germline lookup yields CDR1 MNHEY and CDR2 SMNVEV (reference sequence). The CDR3 runs to 13 residues. CDR3 loop: CASSLGQTYEQYF. The DNA of the CDR3 is TGTGCCAGCAGTTTAGGACAGACCTACGAGCAGTACTTC.